The 2 T cell receptor beta chains below all came from one sample that was sequenced in a study of cytomegalovirus exposure and HLA in healthy donors. Vbeta (60) and Jbeta (13) primers were used in the PCR. Data came from immunoSEQ multiplex PCR; TCRdb stores just in-frame clones and leaves some out. Of roughly 70,000 clones in the sample, approximately 70% were seen once. The sample was PBMCs. Receptors were obtained from a male donor in good health and CMV-seropositive.

V gene TRBV5-1 combines with J gene TRBJ1-2; a weak D match, TRBD1 (5 bases). CDR1 and CDR2 (germline): SGHRS, YFSETQ. The CDR3 totals 13 residues. The ends were cut back, 0 bases at V and 6 bases at J, with 9 bases in the middle. The CDR3 spells CASSLEGVDGYTF. DNA of the CDR3: TGCGCCAGCAGCTTGGAAGGGGTGGATGGCTACACCTTC.

This clone showed up just once. The gene calls are TRBV5-1 and TRBJ1-2; 7 bases align to TRBD1. The CDR3 has 16 residues. The junction had 10 bases not matched to a gene; V was cut back by 4 bases and J by 1 base. The V gene's germline CDR1 is SGHRS and CDR2 YFSETQ. The CDR3, as DNA: TGCGCCAGCAGCGTGAAAACAGGGGTTGATAACTATGGCTACACCTTC. This translates into CASSVKTGVDNYGYTF.